This T cell receptor beta chain was sequenced for a study of blood T cells in healthy people across ages. Through a sample-barcoded 5' primer and a J-beta primer mix, a second PCR was run for roughly 6 to 12 cycles. The authors tagged each cDNA molecule using a template-switch adaptor with 12 random nucleotides. Samples each returned at least 2.5 million CDR3-containing paired-end reads. Via MiXCR, TCRdb re-called the 5' RACE reads, giving one row per CDR3 protein. This table has about 830,000 distinct CDR3 sequences, around 62% appearing once. Germline CDR1 DFQATT, CDR2 SNEGSKA (reference sequence). V lost 7 bases to trimming and J lost 7 bases; unmatched junction nucleotides: 4. This CDR3 is built from 11 residues.

The V and J genes are TRBV20-1 and TRBJ1-2; 9 bases are a match to TRBD1. This receptor was obtained from a man between 25 and 39 years old in good health. The source material was blood. CDR3 residues: CSGTGGIGYTF. CDR3 sequence (DNA): TGCAGTGGAACAGGGGGCATTGGCTACACCTTC.